Listed here are 26 T cell receptor beta chains from one sample, sequenced in a study of beta chain features in type 1 diabetes. The study, taken as a whole, reports: All four CD4+ subsets of Type 1 diabetes patients contained TCRB CDR3s that were moderately but significantly shorter.

The sequenced template was cDNA made from the entire isolated RNA. TCRdb's copy holds only in-frame clones and misses some; the assay was immunoSEQ multiplex PCR. Of some 250,000 clones listed, approximately 13% were seen once; the top ten hold approximately 0.018%. Their specific antigens are unknown. Sequences were obtained from naive CD4+ T cells from blood. Receptors were obtained from a man aged 30 to 45 with type 1 diabetes.

The chain carries TRBV7-6 and TRBJ1-2, with 9 nucleotides matching TRBD1. CDR1 is SGHVS and CDR2 is FNYEAQ in the germline V gene. This CDR3 has 16 amino acids. Unmatched junction bases numbered 7, after V lost 1 base and J lost 4 bases. CDR3 in DNA: TGTGCCAGCAGCTTAGGCTCAGGACAGGGGATCTATGGCTACACCTTC. Translating gives CASSLGSGQGIYGYTF.

The chain couples TRBV5-4 to TRBJ2-5; the D gene is possibly TRBD2 (5 bases). This CDR3 has 13 residues. V dropped 4 bases and J dropped 5 bases, with 12 bases sitting between them. Per the germline V gene, CDR1 is SGHNT and CDR2 is YYREEE (reference sequence). In DNA, the CDR3 is TGTGCCAGCAGCAAAGATGAGGGCGAGACCCAGTACTTC. Amino acid sequence: CASSKDEGETQYF. Variable domain in full (rest from reference TRBV5-4 and TRBJ2-5): ETGVTQSPTHLIKTRGQQVTLRCSSQSGHNTVSWYQQALGQGPQFIFQYYREEENGRGNFPPRFSGLQFPNYSSELNVNALELDDSALYLCASSKDEGETQYFGPGTRLLVL.

Only a few counts were recorded for this clone. This rearrangement joins TRBV5-1 to TRBJ2-7, with D perhaps matching TRBD1 (5 bases). Trimming removed 0 bases from V and 2 bases from J, with 12 bases in between. Germline loops: CDR1 SGHRS, CDR2 YFSETQ. The CDR3 consists of 15 residues. CDR3 protein: CASSLVAGSAYEQYF. The CDR3 DNA reads TGCGCCAGCAGCTTGGTGGCAGGGTCGGCCTACGAGCAGTACTTC.

The sample holds a few counts of this clone. This rearrangement joins TRBV9 to TRBJ2-1; D is perhaps TRBD2 (5 bases). The CDR3 is 15 residues long. From germline, CDR1 is SGDLS and CDR2 YYNGEE. Trimming cost V 0 bases and J 6 bases, with 13 bases left between them. Written as DNA, the CDR3 is TGTGCCAGCAGCGTAGTGGTAGGAGGTTTCAATGAGCAGTTCTTC. It is translated as CASSVVVGGFNEQFF.

V usage is TRBV13 and J usage is TRBJ2-5, with a tentative D call TRBD2 (5 bases). CDR1 is PRHDT, CDR2 FYEKMQ, per germline (reference sequence). The CDR3 totals 14 residues. Trimming took 3 bases from V and 2 from J, leaving 10 bases between them. CDR3 DNA: TGTGCCAGCAGCTTGTCGGGAAAACAAGAGACCCAGTACTTC. Translated, it gives CASSLSGKQETQYF.

The chain has TRBV10-3 and TRBJ2-5; TRBD1 matches 7 bases. The V and J ends lost 2 bases and 5 bases, in that order; junction bases with no gene match: 2. The CDR3 is 13 amino acids. Per the germline V gene, CDR1 is ENHRY and CDR2 is SYGVKD. The CDR3 coding sequence is TGTGCCATCAGTGAGGTCAGGGGGGAGACCCAGTACTTC. Amino acids: CAISEVRGETQYF.

The rearrangement links TRBV11-2 to TRBJ2-7, with a possible D match to TRBD1 (5 bases). The CDR3 totals 15 residues. Per the germline V gene, CDR1 is SGHAT and CDR2 is FQNNGV. V was cut by 5 bases and J by 0 bases, with 14 bases left in between. The CDR3 DNA reads as TGTGCCAGCAGCCTCGACAGAGTAAGCTCCTACGAGCAGTACTTC. This translates into CASSLDRVSSYEQYF.

The chain is built from TRBV5-1 and TRBJ2-3; tentative D call: TRBD2 (5 bases). Germline assignment: CDR1 SGHRS and CDR2 YFSETQ. Trimming took off 0 bases at V and 5 bases at J, with 10 bases between the two ends. CDR3 length equals 14 residues. The CDR3 here is CASSLGTAGDTQYF. The CDR3 DNA is TGCGCCAGCAGCTTGGGGACGGCGGGAGATACGCAGTATTTT.

V is TRBV5-1 and J is TRBJ1-1; 9 nucleotides agree with TRBD1. This CDR3 is built from 14 residues. In germline, CDR1 is SGHRS, CDR2 YFSETQ. Trimming removed 4 bases from V and 1 base from J; junction bases left unmatched: 2. The chain's CDR3 is CASSPGQGNTEAFF. The CDR3 nucleotides are TGCGCCAGCAGCCCGGGACAGGGGAACACTGAAGCTTTCTTT.

This clone was seen more than once but under ten times. The genes are TRBV2 and TRBJ2-1; tentatively, D is TRBD2 (5 bases). CDR3 length: 13 amino acids. CDR1 and CDR2 from the germline V gene are SNHLY and FYNNEI. V was shortened by 6 bases and J by 9 bases, with 15 bases between the two germline ends. CDR3 nucleotides: TGTGCCAGCAGGGGGAGTCAGCCGAGTGAGCAGTTCTTC. Its protein is CASRGSQPSEQFF.

In its sample, this clone was seen a few times. This chain uses TRBV18 with TRBJ1-5; possibly TRBD1 for D (5 bases). The CDR3 sequence is 13 residues long. CDR1 KGHSH and CDR2 LQKENI come from the germline V gene. The V and J ends lost 8 bases and 3 bases respectively, with 11 bases between them. The CDR3 coding sequence is TGTGCCAGCCGTCAGGGAAACAATCAGCCCCAGCATTTT. Amino acid sequence: CASRQGNNQPQHF.

The chain carries TRBV30 and TRBJ1-1; the D gene is possibly TRBD1 (6 bases). CDR1 and CDR2 (germline): GTSNPN, SVGIG (reference sequence). Trimming took off 1 base at V and 0 bases at J, with 9 bases between the two ends. The CDR3 sequence is 14 residues long. The CDR3 sequence is CAWSGQALNTEAFF. The DNA of the CDR3 is TGTGCCTGGAGTGGACAGGCATTGAACACTGAAGCTTTCTTT.

This rearrangement joins TRBV5-6 to TRBJ2-7; D possibly corresponds to TRBD2 (6 bases). V shed 0 bases and J shed 3 bases, with 19 bases lying between them. CDR1 and CDR2 (germline): SGHDT, YYEEEE. This CDR3 contains 17 residues. DNA of the CDR3: TGTGCCAGCAGCTTGGAGTTGGGAGGCTTCGTAGTCTACGAGCAGTACTTC. This sequence encodes CASSLELGGFVVYEQYF. Together with reference TRBV5-6 and TRBJ2-7, the CDR3 gives the full variable domain: DAGVTQSPTHLIKTRGQQVTLRCSPKSGHDTVSWYQQALGQGPQFIFQYYEEEERQRGNFPDRFSGHQFPNYSSELNVNALLLGDSALYLCASSLELGGFVVYEQYFGPGTRLTVT.

The chain couples TRBV2 to TRBJ1-1; no clear D. Germline V gene lookup returns CDR1 SNHLY and CDR2 FYNNEI. The CDR3 is made up of 13 amino acids. V gave up 3 bases and J gave up 1 base, with 6 bases separating them. CDR3 bases: TGTGCCAGCAGTGAGAGCCAGAACACTGAAGCTTTCTTT. As protein: CASSESQNTEAFF.

The J gene is TRBJ2-7, the V gene TRBV2; 8 nucleotides align to TRBD1. CDR3 length: 14 residues. Looked up from germline, CDR1 is SNHLY and CDR2 is FYNNEI. Unmatched junction bases numbered 8, after V lost 4 bases and J lost 6 bases. The CDR3 DNA sequence: TGTGCCAGCAGTGGCGCGCATGGGACAGGCGAGCAGTACTTC. This sequence encodes CASSGAHGTGEQYF. Full variable domain (rest looked up from reference TRBV2 and TRBJ2-7): EPEVTQTPSHQVTQMGQEVILRCVPISNHLYFYWYRQILGQKVEFLVSFYNNEISEKSEIFDDQFSVERPDGSNFTLKIRSTKLEDSAMYFCASSGAHGTGEQYFGPGTRLTVT.

A few counts support this clone. The chain joins TRBV7-9 to TRBJ2-3; TRBD2 aligns across 7 bases. The germline CDR1 and CDR2 sequences are SEHNR and FQNEAQ (reference sequence). The ends lost 5 bases at V and 4 bases at J; junction bases unmatched: 9. CDR3 length: 15 amino acids. CDR3 residues: CASSDPRDYADTQYF. DNA for the CDR3: TGTGCCAGCAGCGACCCCCGGGACTACGCAGATACGCAGTATTTT. The whole variable domain, filled in from reference TRBV7-9 and TRBJ2-3, reads DTGVSQNPRHKITKRGQNVTFRCDPISEHNRLYWYRQTLGQGPEFLTYFQNEAQLEKSRLLSDRFSAERPKGSFSTLEIQRTEQGDSAMYLCASSDPRDYADTQYFGPGTRLTVL.

Only a few counts were recorded for this clone. The chain joins TRBV4-2 to TRBJ1-5; TRBD1 aligns across 7 bases. The V gene's germline CDR1 is LGHNA and CDR2 YNFKEQ. This CDR3 is 15 amino acids long. Unmatched junction bases numbered 7, after V lost 4 bases and J lost 4 bases. The CDR3: CASSRNRGENQPQHF. DNA for the CDR3: TGTGCCAGCAGCCGGAACAGGGGCGAGAATCAGCCCCAGCATTTT.

The genes are TRBV29-1 and TRBJ1-1; D is unresolved. V shed 7 bases and J shed 5 bases, with 11 bases lying between them. This CDR3 is 11 amino acids long. Germline V gives CDR1 SQVTM, CDR2 ANQGSEA. This chain's CDR3 is CSAGSGTEAFF. The CDR3 nucleotides are TGCAGCGCCGGGTCGGGTACTGAAGCTTTCTTT.

The chain has TRBV4-2 and TRBJ1-1, with a weak D call TRBD1 (5 bases). The germline CDR1 and CDR2 sequences are LGHNA and YNFKEQ. Trimming took off 4 bases at V and 1 base at J, with 10 bases between the two ends. The CDR3 totals 14 residues. CDR3 coding DNA: TGTGCCAGCAGCCCCCAGGGAGGGAACACTGAAGCTTTCTTT. Translated: CASSPQGGNTEAFF.

This sequence joins TRBV5-1 and TRBJ2-1, with TRBD2 matching 9 bases. CDR3 size: 18 residues. The germline CDR1 and CDR2 sequences are SGHRS and YFSETQ. Germline trimming cut 4 bases from V and 0 bases from J; bases unmatched to any gene: 11. The CDR3 bases are TGCGCCAGCAGCCCCTCCGGGACTAGCAAAAGCTCCTACAATGAGCAGTTCTTC. This codes for CASSPSGTSKSSYNEQFF.

Here the CDR3 DNA reads TGTGCCAGTACCTGGGAGACGGGTTCGGGACAGGGGCAAGAGACCCAGTACTTC. It translates to CASTWETGSGQGQETQYF. The chain couples TRBV14 to TRBJ2-5, with TRBD1 identical over 10 bases. The CDR3 extends over 18 amino acids. The V gene's germline CDR1 is SGHDN and CDR2 FVKESK. The V segment lost 9 bases and the J segment 2 bases; nucleotides outside the gene matches: 18.

The chain carries TRBV18 and TRBJ2-5; D perhaps matches TRBD2 (5 bases). Trimming removed 3 bases at V and 2 bases at J, with 13 bases between. The CDR3 sequence is 15 residues long. Per the germline V gene, CDR1 is KGHSH and CDR2 is LQKENI. The CDR3 region is CASSPARPGQETQYF. The CDR3 DNA reads TGTGCCAGCTCACCTGCGAGGCCGGGGCAAGAGACCCAGTACTTC.

This sequence joins TRBV25-1 and TRBJ2-3; D is perhaps TRBD2 (7 bases). Trimming took 5 bases from V and 5 from J, leaving 14 bases between them. This CDR3 is built from 14 residues. Per the germline V gene, CDR1 is MGHDK and CDR2 is SYGVNS. The CDR3 here is CASSRGAHGDTQYF. The CDR3 coding sequence is TGTGCCAGCAGTCGGGGGGCGCACGGAGATACGCAGTATTTT. The variable domain in full, completed from reference TRBV25-1 and TRBJ2-3, reads EADIYQTPRYLVIGTGKKITLECSQTMGHDKMYWYQQDPGMELHLIHYSYGVNSTEKGDLSSESTVSRIRTEHFPLTLESARPSHTSQYLCASSRGAHGDTQYFGPGTRLTVL.

The chain uses TRBV5-1 and TRBJ1-1; D is undetermined. The CDR3 runs to 14 residues. Germline CDR1 is SGHRS and CDR2 is YFSETQ. With 2 bases removed from V and 1 base from J, the gap between germline ends came to 9 bases. CDR3 residues: CASSFGEGNTEAFF. The CDR3 DNA reads TGCGCCAGCAGCTTTGGGGAGGGGAACACTGAAGCTTTCTTT. The full variable domain, completed using reference TRBV5-1 and TRBJ1-1, is KAGVTQTPRYLIKTRGQQVTLSCSPISGHRSVSWYQQTPGQGLQFLFEYFSETQRNKGNFPGRFSGRQFSNSRSEMNVSTLELGDSALYLCASSFGEGNTEAFFGQGTRLTVV.

This chain uses TRBV25-1 with TRBJ2-3; no firm D call. The CDR3 sequence is 12 residues long. The germline gives CDR1 MGHDK, CDR2 SYGVNS. Trimming stripped 1 base from V and 4 bases from J, with 3 bases between. CDR3 in DNA: TGTGCCAGCAGTGAATCCGCAGATACGCAGTATTTT. Its protein is CASSESADTQYF.

The V call is TRBV7-9, the J call TRBJ1-5; D is undetermined. The germline V gene encodes CDR1 SEHNR and CDR2 FQNEAQ (reference sequence). This CDR3 is built from 13 residues. V was clipped by 5 bases and J by 7 bases, with 12 bases between them. CDR3 coding DNA: TGTGCCAGCAGCCTTACTGACGGGCAGCCCCAGCATTTT. Translation: CASSLTDGQPQHF. Full variable domain (outside the CDR3, taken from reference TRBV7-9 and TRBJ1-5): DTGVSQNPRHKITKRGQNVTFRCDPISEHNRLYWYRQTLGQGPEFLTYFQNEAQLEKSRLLSDRFSAERPKGSFSTLEIQRTEQGDSAMYLCASSLTDGQPQHFGDGTRLSIL.